Sequencing of this T cell receptor (beta chain) was carried out in a study of blood T cell repertoires in COVID-19. Across the whole study: Donors in the United States, Italy and Spain gave samples during acute or convalescent COVID-19. Nucleic acid was either cDNA or gDNA, and it came from T cells, B-cell-depleted T cells, or PBMCs.

The authors' processing: Scientists estimated how many nucleated cells there were by amplifying reference gene primers. Profiled with immunoSEQ multiplex PCR; TCRdb holds only in-frame clones, not every one. The DNA was the basis for D and trimming; V, J and clone size are from that table. Found here are about 59,000 clones, 79% of them singletons; the top ten hold under 4%. The germline V gene has CDR1 PRHDT and CDR2 FYEKMQ (reference sequence). The V gene end was trimmed by 1 base and the J gene end by 1 base; junction bases not matched to a gene: 0. CDR3 length: 14 residues. This rearrangement joins TRBV13 to TRBJ1-1, with 7 positions matching TRBD1. The TCR was taken from a man in his sixties with acute or convalescent COVID-19. Sequenced input: peripheral blood. The CDR3 sequence is CASSLDRGNTEAFF. CDR3 DNA sequence: TGTGCCAGCAGCTTAGACAGGGGGAACACTGAAGCTTTCTTT.